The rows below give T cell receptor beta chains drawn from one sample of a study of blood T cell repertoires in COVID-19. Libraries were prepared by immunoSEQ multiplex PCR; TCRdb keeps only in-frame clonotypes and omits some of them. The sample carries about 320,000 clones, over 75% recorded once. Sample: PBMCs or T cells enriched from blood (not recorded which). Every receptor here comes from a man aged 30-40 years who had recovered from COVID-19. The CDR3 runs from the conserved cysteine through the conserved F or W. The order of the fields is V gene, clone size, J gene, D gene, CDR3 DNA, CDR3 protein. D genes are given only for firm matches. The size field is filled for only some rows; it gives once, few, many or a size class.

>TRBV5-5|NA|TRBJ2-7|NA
TGTGCCAGCAGCCCGGGTGGCTACGAGCAGTACTTC
CASSPGGYEQYF
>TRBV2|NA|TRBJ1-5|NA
TGTGCCAGCACCCTGGCATATCAGCCCCAGCATTTT
CASTLAYQPQHF
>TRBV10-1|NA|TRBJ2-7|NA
TGCGCCAGCAGTGAGTCGGGGGGAGACGAGCAGTACTTC
CASSESGGDEQYF
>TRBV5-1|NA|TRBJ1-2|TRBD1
TGCGCCAGCAGCCTGCGGACAGGAACCAACTATGGCTACACCTTC
CASSLRTGTNYGYTF
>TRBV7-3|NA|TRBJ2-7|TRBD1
TGTGCCAGCAGCTTAAAGGGACAGGGGAGAGGGTCCTACGAGCAGTACTTC
CASSLKGQGRGSYEQYF
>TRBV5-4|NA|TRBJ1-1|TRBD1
TGTGCCAGCAGCCCTGTAGGGACAGGGGATGGTGAAGCTTTCTTT
CASSPVGTGDGEAFF
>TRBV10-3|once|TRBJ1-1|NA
TGTGCCATCAGTGGGAGGCAGGGAGGGAACACTGAAGCTTTCTTT
CAISGRQGGNTEAFF
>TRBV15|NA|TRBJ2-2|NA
TGTGCCACCAGGCGGACAGCGAACACCGGGGAGCTGTTTTTT
CATRRTANTGELFF
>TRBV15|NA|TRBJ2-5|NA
TGTGCCACCCGCGGAGAGACCCAGTACTTC
CATRGETQYF
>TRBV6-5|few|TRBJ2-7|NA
TGTGCCAGCAGTTACTCAGGGGAACCCTACGAGCAGTACTTC
CASSYSGEPYEQYF
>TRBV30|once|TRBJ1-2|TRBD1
TGTGCCTGGAGTGTACAGGGGGCTGGTGGCTACACCTTC
CAWSVQGAGGYTF
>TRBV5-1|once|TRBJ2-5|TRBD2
TGCGCCAGCAGCTCTATAGCGGGGGTCCAAGAGACCCAGTACTTC
CASSSIAGVQETQYF
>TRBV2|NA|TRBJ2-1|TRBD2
TGTGCCAGCAGTGAAGGGGGGTTAGCGGGGGCCAAGCAGTTCTTC
CASSEGGLAGAKQFF
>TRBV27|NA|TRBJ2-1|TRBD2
TGTGCCAGCAGTTCCGGGACTAGCGTCTCCTACAATGAGCAGTTCTTC
CASSSGTSVSYNEQFF
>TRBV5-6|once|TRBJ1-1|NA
TGTGCCAGCAGCTTTTTGTCCGGGGGCACTGAAGCTTTCTTT
CASSFLSGGTEAFF
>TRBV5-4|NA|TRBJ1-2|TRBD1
TGTGCCAGCAGCTTTAGTGGACAGGGTGATGGCTACACCTTC
CASSFSGQGDGYTF
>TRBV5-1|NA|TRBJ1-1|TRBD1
TGCGCCAGCAGCTCTCAGGGGGCTCATACTGAAGCTTTCTTT
CASSSQGAHTEAFF
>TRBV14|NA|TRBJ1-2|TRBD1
TGTGCCAGCAGCCAAGTGGGGACAGGGGGCGACGGCTACACCTTC
CASSQVGTGGDGYTF
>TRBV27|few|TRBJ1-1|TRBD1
TGTGCCACCCAGACAGGGGGCTCTGAAGCTTTCTTT
CATQTGGSEAFF
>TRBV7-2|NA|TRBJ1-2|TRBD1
TGTGCCAGCAGCCGCTGGGACAGGGCCTATGGCTACACCTTC
CASSRWDRAYGYTF
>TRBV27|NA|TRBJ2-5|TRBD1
TGTGCCAGCAGTCAGAGGATCGGGACAGGGGTAGAGACCCAGTACTTC
CASSQRIGTGVETQYF
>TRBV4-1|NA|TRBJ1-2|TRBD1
TGCGCCAGCAGCCAGGTACGAGGGACAGACGCTAACTATGGCTACACCTTC
CASSQVRGTDANYGYTF
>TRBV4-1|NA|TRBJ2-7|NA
TGCGCCAGCAGCCAGACGGGGTCTCCCTACGAGCAGTACTTC
CASSQTGSPYEQYF
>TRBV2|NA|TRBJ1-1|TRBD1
TGTGCCAGCAGTCCCGGACAGGGAAGGGGGTCGGGTAACACTGAAGCTTTCTTT
CASSPGQGRGSGNTEAFF
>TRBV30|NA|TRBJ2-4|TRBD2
TGTGCCTGGAGTGTAGGGCTAGCGGGGGGTTTAGCCAAAAACATTCAGTACTTC
CAWSVGLAGGLAKNIQYF
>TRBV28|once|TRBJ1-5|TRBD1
TGTGCCAGCAGTCCCCAGGGGGCCAGCAATCAGCCCCAGCATTTT
CASSPQGASNQPQHF
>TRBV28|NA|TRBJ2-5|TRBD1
TGTGCCAGCAGTTTCCGGACAGGGGGAGAGACCCAGTACTTC
CASSFRTGGETQYF
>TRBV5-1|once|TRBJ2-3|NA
TGCGCCAGCACGGGAGTGGGCACAGATACGCAGTATTTT
CASTGVGTDTQYF
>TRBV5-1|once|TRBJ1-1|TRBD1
TGCGCCAGCAGCTCCCGAGGGGGCCCCAACACTGAAGCTTTCTTT
CASSSRGGPNTEAFF
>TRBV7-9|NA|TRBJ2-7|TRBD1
TGTGCCAGCAGCTGGGGACAGCACTCCTACGAGCAGTACTTC
CASSWGQHSYEQYF
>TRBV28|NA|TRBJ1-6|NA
TGTGCCAGCAGTTTCCCACTGGAGGGCTCACCCCTCCACTTT
CASSFPLEGSPLHF
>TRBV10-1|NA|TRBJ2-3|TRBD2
TGCGCCAGCAGTGAGCTAGCGGGGGCCCAAACCACAGATACGCAGTATTTT
CASSELAGAQTTDTQYF
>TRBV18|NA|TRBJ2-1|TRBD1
TGTGCCAGCTCACCTCCGGGACAGGGTGACAATGAGCAGTTCTTC
CASSPPGQGDNEQFF
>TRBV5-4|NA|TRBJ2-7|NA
TGTGCCAGCAGCTTGGGGCTAGCGAGTCCCGAGCAGTACTTC
CASSLGLASPEQYF
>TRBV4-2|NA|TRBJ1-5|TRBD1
TGTGCCAGCAGCCACCGACTCCAGGGGGAATATAGCAATCAGCCCCAGCATTTT
CASSHRLQGEYSNQPQHF
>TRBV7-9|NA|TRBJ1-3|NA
TGTGCCAGCAGCTTAAGCCAGGTCCCCTCTGGAAACACCATATATTTT
CASSLSQVPSGNTIYF
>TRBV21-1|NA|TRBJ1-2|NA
TGTGCCAGCAGCAAAGAAGAAGAGGCAGGGCCTTGCTATGGCTACACCTTC
CASSKEEEAGPCYGYTF
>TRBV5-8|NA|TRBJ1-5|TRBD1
TGTGCCAGCAGCCGGGACAGGAACGGCAATCAGCCCCAGCATTTT
CASSRDRNGNQPQHF
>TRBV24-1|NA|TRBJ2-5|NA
TGTGCCACCAGTGATCCCATCCGGGGTACGGGAGAGACCCAGTACTTC
CATSDPIRGTGETQYF
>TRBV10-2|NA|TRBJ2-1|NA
TGCGCCAGCAGTGATGATCCGTGGGGGCGTGAGAATGAGCAGTTCTTC
CASSDDPWGRENEQFF
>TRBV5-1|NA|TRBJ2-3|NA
TGCGCCAGCAGCTTGGGAGAAAACACAGATACGCAGTATTTT
CASSLGENTDTQYF
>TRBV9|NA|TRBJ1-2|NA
TGTGCCAGCAGCCCACGCCAACACGACAGGGGCTACACCTTC
CASSPRQHDRGYTF
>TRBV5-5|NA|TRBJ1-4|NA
TGTGCCAGCAGCTTGGGAGGAAACAATGAAAAACTGTTTTTT
CASSLGGNNEKLFF
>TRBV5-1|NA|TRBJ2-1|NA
TGCGCCAGCAGCCCGGGACACCCTTCCTACAATGAGCAGTTCTTC
CASSPGHPSYNEQFF